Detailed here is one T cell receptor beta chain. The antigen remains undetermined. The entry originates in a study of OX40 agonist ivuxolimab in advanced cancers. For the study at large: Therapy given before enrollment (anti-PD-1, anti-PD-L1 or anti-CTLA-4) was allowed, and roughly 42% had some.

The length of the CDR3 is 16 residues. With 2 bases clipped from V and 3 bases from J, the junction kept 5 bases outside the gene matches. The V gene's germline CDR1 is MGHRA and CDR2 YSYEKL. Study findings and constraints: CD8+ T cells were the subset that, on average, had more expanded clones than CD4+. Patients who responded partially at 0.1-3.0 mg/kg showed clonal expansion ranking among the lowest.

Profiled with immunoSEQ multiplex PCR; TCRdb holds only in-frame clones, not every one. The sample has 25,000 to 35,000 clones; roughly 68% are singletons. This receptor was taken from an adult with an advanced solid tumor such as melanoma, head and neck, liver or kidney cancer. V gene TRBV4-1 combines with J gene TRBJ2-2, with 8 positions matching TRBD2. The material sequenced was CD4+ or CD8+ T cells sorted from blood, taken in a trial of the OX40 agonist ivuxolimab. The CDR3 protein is CASSQPTGLDTGELFF. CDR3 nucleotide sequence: TGCGCCAGCAGCCAACCAACGGGACTAGACACCGGGGAGCTGTTTTTT.